These T cell receptor beta chains were read from a single sample in a study of cytomegalovirus exposure and HLA in healthy donors. Sequenced by immunoSEQ multiplex PCR; TCRdb stores in-frame clones only, minus some. The table lists just over 200,000 clones, 65% to 80% of them singletons. The sequencing sample was made of PBMCs. These receptor sequences come from a man between 50 and 59 years old in good health and CMV-seronegative. CDR3s leave out the opening cysteine and the closing phenylalanine or tryptophan. D genes are given only for firm matches. Size is stated for part of the rows, as once, few or many counts, or as a class when the clone is expanded.

v_gene	len	d_gene	abundance	CDR3aa
TRBV9	15	TRBD2	.	ASSHNGRTSASYEQY
TRBV28	11	TRBD1	.	ASRTGQGPGYT
TRBV6-6	10	.	.	ASSYEGAGYT
TRBV7-9	13	TRBD1	once	ASSITQGANTEAF
TRBV19	12	TRBD1	.	ASSSQGFSYEQY
TRBV27	13	TRBD1	.	ASSFLTGGGETQY
TRBV30	12	TRBD1	.	AWSKGTGGTEAF
TRBV5-1	13	TRBD1	few	ASSLGQGNGNTIY
TRBV11-1	12	TRBD1	few	ASSAPGQAMKQF
TRBV7-9	13	.	.	SSSTPQALNTEAF
TRBV5-4	13	TRBD1	.	ASSLRGGGLYEAF
TRBV2	13	TRBD1	.	ASSEGSGTGYGYT
TRBV4-2	14	TRBD2	.	ASSPNLAGGPNEQF
TRBV4-1	15	.	.	ASSQEAGGLNTGELF
TRBV19	14	TRBD1	.	ASGSDRGPNNYGYT
TRBV28	14	TRBD1	.	ASSSPRTGGLYGYT
TRBV23-1	12	.	.	ASSQRGSTDTQY
TRBV5-4	12	TRBD1	.	ASSLGTGMYEQY
TRBV9	14	.	few	ASSVDGGAPTGELF
TRBV5-1	13	.	few	ASSLTRGITGELF
TRBV7-2	12	TRBD2	few	ASSPGRAWQTQY
TRBV7-7	15	TRBD2	.	ASSLRGGTSGINEQF
TRBV19	12	.	.	ASSIVGRADTQY
TRBV5-1	15	.	.	ASSPGLTVISYNEQF
TRBV11-3	12	.	once	ASSLGREYNEQF
TRBV5-1	12	TRBD1	.	ASSFYRGIETQY
TRBV7-9	11	.	.	ASSPGREPGYT
TRBV7-2	9	TRBD2	few	ASSSGLEQY
TRBV5-1	15	TRBD1	.	ASSLSALGQGIYEQY
TRBV27	15	TRBD2	.	ASSHLTSGFNTGELF
TRBV27	12	.	.	ASSPEDSNSPLH
TRBV7-8	16	TRBD1	.	ASSLLRGSYVANEKLF
TRBV19	17	TRBD1	.	ASRSVPGGPLSSYNEQF
TRBV6-5	13	TRBD2	once	ASSPGGAAKNIQY
TRBV21-1	14	.	.	ASSKQPGHSNQPQH
TRBV28	12	TRBD1	.	ASWRAGGAYGYT
TRBV12-5	15	TRBD2	few	ASGLPVGGRAGETQY
TRBV6-1	14	.	few	ASSEGPAGAWETQY
TRBV28	15	.	.	ASSLTDVGATNEKLF
TRBV6-4	11	.	.	ASSDTGSDTQY
TRBV9	13	.	.	ASSPFGNSVNEQY
TRBV6-6	12	TRBD2	.	ASSPSGYTGELF
TRBV4-1	13	.	.	ASSREWGVGQPQH
TRBV19	14	TRBD2	.	ASSFLAGGGTDTQY
TRBV6-5	13	.	.	ASSYSNIAVYEQY
TRBV6-5	13	TRBD2	.	ASSSGLAAHNEQF
TRBV30	12	TRBD1	.	AWSVSDRAHEQY
TRBV9	11	TRBD2	.	ASSEGLAHKQF
TRBV28	10	.	.	ASSYSYNEQF
TRBV5-1	12	TRBD1	.	ASSSPGQSYEQY
TRBV28	12	.	few	ASSLAVGVGTQY
TRBV28	16	.	.	ASSLFRGTIGIRDNQY
TRBV27	13	.	few	ASSLGKGLDYGYT
TRBV19	15	.	.	ASKDPSASARGTEAF
TRBV11-3	11	.	few	ASSTRGGVTQY